What follows describes a single T cell receptor beta chain. This sample is drawn from a study of control samples from healthy donors and cancer patients. This table comes from immunoSEQ multiplex PCR, and its TCRdb copy is limited to in-frame clones, with some not included. Here the sample spans 110,000 to 150,000 clones, about 89% being singletons. The CDR3 has 15 residues. Per the germline V gene, CDR1 is SGHTS and CDR2 is YDEGEE. With 3 bases removed from V and 4 bases from J, the gap between germline ends came to 14 bases. The sequenced sample consisted of blood. This rearrangement joins TRBV5-8 to TRBJ2-1; tentative D call: TRBD1 (7 bases). This clonotype was sampled from a man in his thirties or forties in good health. This CDR3 reads CASSWAQGGYNEQFF. CDR3 DNA sequence: TGTGCCAGCAGCTGGGCCCAGGGGGGATACAATGAGCAGTTCTTC.